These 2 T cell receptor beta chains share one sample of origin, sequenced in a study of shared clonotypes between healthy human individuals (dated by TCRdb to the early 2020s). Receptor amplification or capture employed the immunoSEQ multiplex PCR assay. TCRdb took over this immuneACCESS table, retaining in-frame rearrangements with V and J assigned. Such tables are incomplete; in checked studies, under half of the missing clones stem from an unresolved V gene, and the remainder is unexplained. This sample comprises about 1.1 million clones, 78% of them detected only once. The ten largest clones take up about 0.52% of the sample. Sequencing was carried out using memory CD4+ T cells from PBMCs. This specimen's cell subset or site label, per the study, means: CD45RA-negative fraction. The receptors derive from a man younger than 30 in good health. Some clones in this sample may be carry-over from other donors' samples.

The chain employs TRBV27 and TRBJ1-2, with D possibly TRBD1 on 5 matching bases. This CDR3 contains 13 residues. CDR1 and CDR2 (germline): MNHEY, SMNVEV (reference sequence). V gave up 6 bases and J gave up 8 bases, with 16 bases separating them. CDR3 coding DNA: TGTGCCAGCAGCCCACAGGCCTTAGGGGGCTACACCTTC. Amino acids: CASSPQALGGYTF.

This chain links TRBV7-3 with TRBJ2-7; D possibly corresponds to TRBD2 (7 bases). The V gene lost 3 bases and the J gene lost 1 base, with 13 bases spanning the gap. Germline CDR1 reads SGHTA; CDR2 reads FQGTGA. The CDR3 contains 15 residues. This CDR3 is CASSFKGGQSYEQYF. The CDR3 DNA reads TGTGCCAGCAGCTTCAAGGGGGGGCAATCCTACGAGCAGTACTTC.